This T cell receptor delta chain is from a study of gamma-delta chains in newborns, infants, children. The overall study: Microbial exposure reportedly drives polyclonal innate γδ T cell expansion after birth.

TCRdb fed the reads into CATT to redo clone calling. Here the sample spans around 5,400 delta-chain clones, approximately 17% being singletons. The CDR3 covers 25 residues. The specimen sequenced was blood. This clonotype was obtained from a child who was a newborn, infant or young child, either healthy, febrile or measles-vaccinated (not recorded which). No V gene call is available, although the J gene is TRDJ3; the table names TRDD3, a call not compared with the DNA. The CDR3 protein is CARDPATSSGLTGGFSSWDTRQMFF. CDR3 DNA: TGTGCCCGTGACCCCGCCACATCTTCGGGGCTTACTGGGGGATTCAGCTCCTGGGACACCCGACAGATGTTTTTC.